This TCR beta chain was profiled in a study of post-analysis software for immune sequencing data. Study as a whole: The study covered relapsing-remitting, secondary progressive and progressive-relapsing courses of multiple sclerosis. Study conclusions and caveats: Under the F measure, samples that were prepared in one batch clustered strongly together. Diversity measured as normalized Chao1 was significantly lower in multiple sclerosis patients than in controls.

This clonotype was picked up a small number of times. What it binds is not known. Given a much more abundant clone one base away, this may be a read error. Unique-molecular-identifier-tagged TCR beta cDNA libraries were used. There were roughly 0.95 to 11 million T cells, and 450,000 to 550,000 cDNA molecules came from them. TCRdb reprocessed the PCR reads with MiXCR, giving one entry per CDR3 protein. In the table there are 450,000 to 650,000 distinct CDR3 sequences, about 40% of which are singletons. Sequencing was carried out using blood. This TCR was recovered from a girl between 5 and 17 years old with multiple sclerosis.

The CDR3 DNA follows: TGTGCCGGCAGTTTAGCGTTTTTTCCGGGACAGGGGAAATCACCCCTCCACTTT. Translating gives CAGSLAFFPGQGKSPLHF. This chain links TRBV12-3 or TRBV12-4 with TRBJ1-6; 10 bases map to TRBD1. This CDR3 is built from 18 residues.